This T cell receptor beta chain was sequenced for a study of blood T cell repertoires in COVID-19. Study summary: COVID-19 samples, acute and convalescent, were from the United States, Italy and Spain. T cells, B-cell-depleted T cells, or PBMCs supplied cDNA or gDNA.

In the authors' methods: Amplification of reference gene primers was used by the study to estimate nucleated cell counts. Data came from immunoSEQ multiplex PCR; TCRdb stores just in-frame clones and leaves some out. That table is the source of V, J and clone size, and D and trimming were worked out from the DNA. Seen here are 200,000 to 300,000 clones, about nine tenths observed once, and the top ten hold approximately 4%. From germline, CDR1 is LNHDA and CDR2 SQIVND (reference sequence). The CDR3 extends over 15 amino acids. Trimming took off 4 bases at V and 7 bases at J, with 14 bases between the two ends.

J is TRBJ1-6 and V is TRBV19; no clear D. This TCR came from a woman in her forties with acute or convalescent COVID-19. Sequencing was done on a sample of peripheral blood. CDR3 in amino acids: CASSNRRQINSPLHF. CDR3 DNA: TGTGCCAGTAGTAACCGGCGGCAAATAAATTCACCCCTCCACTTT.